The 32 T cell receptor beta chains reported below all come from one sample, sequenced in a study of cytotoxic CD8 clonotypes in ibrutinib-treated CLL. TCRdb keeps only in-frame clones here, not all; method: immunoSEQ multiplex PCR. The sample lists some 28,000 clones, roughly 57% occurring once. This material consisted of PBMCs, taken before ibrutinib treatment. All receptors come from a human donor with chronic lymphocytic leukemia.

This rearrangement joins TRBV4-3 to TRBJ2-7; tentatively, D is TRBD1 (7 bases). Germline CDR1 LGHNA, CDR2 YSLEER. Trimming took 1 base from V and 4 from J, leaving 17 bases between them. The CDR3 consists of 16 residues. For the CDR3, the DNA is TGCGCCAGCAGCCAAGCTCAGGGGGGATTCGGGTACGAGCAGTACTTC. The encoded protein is CASSQAQGGFGYEQYF.

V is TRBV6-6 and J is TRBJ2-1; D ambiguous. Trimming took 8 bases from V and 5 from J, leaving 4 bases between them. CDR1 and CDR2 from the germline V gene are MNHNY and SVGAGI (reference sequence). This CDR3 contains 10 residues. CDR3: CASGNNEQFF. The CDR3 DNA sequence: TGTGCCAGCGGAAACAATGAGCAGTTCTTC.

The CDR3 bases are TGTGCCAGCAGCGTAGTCGGCGGCCAGATCACAGATACGCAGTATTTT. Protein: CASSVVGGQITDTQYF. The chain couples TRBV9 to TRBJ2-3; D ambiguous. V dropped 0 bases and J dropped 2 bases, with 13 bases sitting between them. The CDR3 is made up of 16 amino acids. Germline V lookup: CDR1 SGDLS, CDR2 YYNGEE.

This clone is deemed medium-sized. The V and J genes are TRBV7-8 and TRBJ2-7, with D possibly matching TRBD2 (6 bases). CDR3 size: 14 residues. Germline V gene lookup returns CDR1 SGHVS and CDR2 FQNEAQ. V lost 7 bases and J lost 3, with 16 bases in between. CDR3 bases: TGTGCCAGCACCTTCGGGACTGCAGACTACGAGCAGTACTTC. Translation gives CASTFGTADYEQYF.

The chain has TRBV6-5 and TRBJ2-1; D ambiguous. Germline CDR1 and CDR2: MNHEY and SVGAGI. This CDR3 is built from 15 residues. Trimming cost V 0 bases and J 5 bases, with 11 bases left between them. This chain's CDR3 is CASSYSMSEDNEQFF. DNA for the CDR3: TGTGCCAGCAGTTACTCGATGTCAGAAGACAATGAGCAGTTCTTC.

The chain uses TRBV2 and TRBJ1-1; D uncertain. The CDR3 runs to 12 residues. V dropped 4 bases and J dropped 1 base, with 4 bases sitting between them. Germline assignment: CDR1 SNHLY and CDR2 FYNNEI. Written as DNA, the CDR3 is TGTGCCAGCAGTGGCCCGAACACTGAAGCTTTCTTT. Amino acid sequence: CASSGPNTEAFF.

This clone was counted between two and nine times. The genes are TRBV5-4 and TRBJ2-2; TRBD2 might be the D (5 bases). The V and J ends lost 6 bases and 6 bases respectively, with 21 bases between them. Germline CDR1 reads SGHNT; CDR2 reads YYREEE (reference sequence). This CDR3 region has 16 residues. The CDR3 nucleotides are TGTGCCAGCACGCTTGGACCACAGCTAGCTTCCGGGGAGCTGTTTTTT. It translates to CASTLGPQLASGELFF.

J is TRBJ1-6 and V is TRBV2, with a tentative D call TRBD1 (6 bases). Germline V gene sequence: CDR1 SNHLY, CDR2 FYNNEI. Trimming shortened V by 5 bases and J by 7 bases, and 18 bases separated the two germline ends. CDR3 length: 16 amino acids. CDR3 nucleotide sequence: TGTGCCAGCAGTTCCCGGACAGCCGCAAAGAATTCACCCCTCCACTTT. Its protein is CASSSRTAAKNSPLHF.

The CDR3 loop is CASSVQGASGYTF. For the CDR3, the DNA is TGTGCCAGTAGTGTCCAGGGGGCTAGTGGCTACACCTTC. The chain recombines TRBV19 with TRBJ1-2; the match to TRBD1 covers 8 bases. The CDR3 has 13 amino acids. V dropped 5 bases and J dropped 7; count of bases not matched to a gene: 6. The V gene's germline CDR1 is LNHDA and CDR2 SQIVND (reference sequence).

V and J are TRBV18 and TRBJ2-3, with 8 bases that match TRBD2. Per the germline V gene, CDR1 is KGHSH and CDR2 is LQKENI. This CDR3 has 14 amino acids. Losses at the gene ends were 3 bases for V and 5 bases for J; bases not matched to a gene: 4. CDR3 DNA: TGTGCCAGCTCACCCCTCGCGGGGGGAGATACGCAGTATTTT. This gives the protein CASSPLAGGDTQYF.

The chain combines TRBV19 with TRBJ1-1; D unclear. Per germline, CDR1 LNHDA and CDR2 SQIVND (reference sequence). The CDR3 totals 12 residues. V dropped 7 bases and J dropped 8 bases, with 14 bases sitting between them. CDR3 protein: CASTLGRVEAFF. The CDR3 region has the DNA TGTGCCAGTACCCTAGGAAGGGTCGAAGCTTTCTTT.

CDR3 region: CASSNRTGFAEQYF. The CDR3 coding sequence is TGTGCCAGCAGCAACAGGACAGGCTTTGCCGAGCAGTACTTC. The chain has TRBV7-8 and TRBJ2-7; 7 bases match TRBD1. The CDR3 sequence is 14 residues long. The V segment lost 5 bases and the J segment 6 bases; nucleotides outside the gene matches: 10. CDR1 is SGHVS and CDR2 is FQNEAQ in the germline V gene.

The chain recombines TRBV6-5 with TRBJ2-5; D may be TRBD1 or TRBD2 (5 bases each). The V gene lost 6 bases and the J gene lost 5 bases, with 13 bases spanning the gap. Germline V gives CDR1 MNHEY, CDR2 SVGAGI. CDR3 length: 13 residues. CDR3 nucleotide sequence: TGTGCCAGCAGCCCCCCGGGGCGGGAGACCCAGTACTTC. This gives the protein CASSPPGRETQYF.

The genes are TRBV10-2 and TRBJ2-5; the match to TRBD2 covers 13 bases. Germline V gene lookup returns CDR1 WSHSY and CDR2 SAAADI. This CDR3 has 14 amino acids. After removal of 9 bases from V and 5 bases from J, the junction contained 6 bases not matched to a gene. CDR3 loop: CASRLAGGLETQYF. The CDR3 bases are TGCGCCAGTCGACTAGCGGGGGGCCTGGAGACCCAGTACTTC.

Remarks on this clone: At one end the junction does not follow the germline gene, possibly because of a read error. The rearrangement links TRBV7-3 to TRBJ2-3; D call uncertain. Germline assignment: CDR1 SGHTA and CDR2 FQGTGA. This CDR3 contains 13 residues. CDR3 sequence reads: CASSQGSGDTQYF. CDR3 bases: TGCGCCAGCAGCCAAGGGTCAGGAGATACGCAGTATTTT.

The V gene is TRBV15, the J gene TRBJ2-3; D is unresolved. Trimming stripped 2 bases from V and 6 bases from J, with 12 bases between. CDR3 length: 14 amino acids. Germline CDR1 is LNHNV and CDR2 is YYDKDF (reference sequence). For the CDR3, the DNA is TGTGCCACCAGCAGAAGGGATTGGGCGGATACGCAGTATTTT. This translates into CATSRRDWADTQYF.

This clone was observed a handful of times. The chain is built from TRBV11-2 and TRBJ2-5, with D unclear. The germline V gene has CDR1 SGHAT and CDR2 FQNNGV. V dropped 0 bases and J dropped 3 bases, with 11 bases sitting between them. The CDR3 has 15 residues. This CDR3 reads CASSLDRGTEETQYF. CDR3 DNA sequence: TGTGCCAGCAGCTTAGATCGCGGTACTGAAGAGACCCAGTACTTC.

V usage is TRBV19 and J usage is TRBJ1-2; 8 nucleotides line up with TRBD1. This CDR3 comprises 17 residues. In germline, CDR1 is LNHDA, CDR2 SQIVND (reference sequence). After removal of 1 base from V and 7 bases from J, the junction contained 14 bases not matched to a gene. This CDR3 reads CASSIVPGQAYLAGYTF. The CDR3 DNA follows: TGTGCCAGTAGTATAGTACCGGGACAGGCTTATTTAGCTGGCTACACCTTC.

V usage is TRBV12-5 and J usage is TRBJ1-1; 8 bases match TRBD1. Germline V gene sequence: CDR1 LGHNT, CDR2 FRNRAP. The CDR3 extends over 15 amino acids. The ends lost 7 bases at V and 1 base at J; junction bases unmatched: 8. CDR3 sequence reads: CASAPGQAANTEAFF. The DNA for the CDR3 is TGTGCTAGTGCCCCGGGACAGGCGGCGAACACTGAAGCTTTCTTT.

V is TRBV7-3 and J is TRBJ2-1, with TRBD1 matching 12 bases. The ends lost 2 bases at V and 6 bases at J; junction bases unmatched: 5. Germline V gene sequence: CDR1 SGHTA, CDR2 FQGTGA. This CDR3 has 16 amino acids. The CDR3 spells CASSLAGTGGLNEQFF. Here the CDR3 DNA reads TGTGCCAGCAGCTTAGCCGGGACAGGGGGCCTCAATGAGCAGTTCTTC.

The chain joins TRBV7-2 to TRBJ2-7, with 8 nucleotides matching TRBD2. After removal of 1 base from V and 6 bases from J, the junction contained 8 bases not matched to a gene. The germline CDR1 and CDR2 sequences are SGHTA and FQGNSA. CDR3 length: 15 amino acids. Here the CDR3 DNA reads TGTGCCAGCAGCTTAGGGACTAGCATATCGCGCGAGCAGTACTTC. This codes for CASSLGTSISREQYF.

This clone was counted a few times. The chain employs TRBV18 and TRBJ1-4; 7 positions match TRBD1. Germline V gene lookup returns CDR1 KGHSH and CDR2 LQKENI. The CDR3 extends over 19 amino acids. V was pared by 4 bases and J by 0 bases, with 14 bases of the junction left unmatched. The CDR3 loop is CASSLTKSWDRPTNEKLFF. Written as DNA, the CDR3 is TGTGCCAGCTCACTCACCAAATCATGGGACAGACCAACTAATGAAAAACTGTTTTTT.

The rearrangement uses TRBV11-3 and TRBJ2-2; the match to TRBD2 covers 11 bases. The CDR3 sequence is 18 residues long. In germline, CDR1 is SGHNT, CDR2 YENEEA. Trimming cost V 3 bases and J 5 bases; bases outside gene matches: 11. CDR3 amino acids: CASSFSRSGGAGTGELFF. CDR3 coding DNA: TGTGCCAGCAGCTTCTCGCGTAGCGGGGGGGCTGGGACCGGGGAGCTGTTTTTT.

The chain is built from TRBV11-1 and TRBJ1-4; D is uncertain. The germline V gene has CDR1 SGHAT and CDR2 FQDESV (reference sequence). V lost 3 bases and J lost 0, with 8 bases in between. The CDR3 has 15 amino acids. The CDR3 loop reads CASSFFPATNEKLFF. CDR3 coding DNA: TGTGCCAGCAGCTTCTTCCCTGCAACTAATGAAAAACTGTTTTTT.

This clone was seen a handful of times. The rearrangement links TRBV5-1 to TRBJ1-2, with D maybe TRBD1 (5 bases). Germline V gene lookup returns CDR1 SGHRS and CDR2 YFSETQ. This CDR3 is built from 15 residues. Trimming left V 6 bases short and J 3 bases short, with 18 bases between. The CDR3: CASTKDGQGDYGYTF. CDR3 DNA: TGCGCCAGCACCAAGGACGGGCAGGGAGACTATGGCTACACCTTC. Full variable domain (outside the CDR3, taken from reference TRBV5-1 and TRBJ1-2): KAGVTQTPRYLIKTRGQQVTLSCSPISGHRSVSWYQQTPGQGLQFLFEYFSETQRNKGNFPGRFSGRQFSNSRSEMNVSTLELGDSALYLCASTKDGQGDYGYTFGSGTRLTVV.

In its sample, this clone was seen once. The CDR3 DNA reads as TGTGCCAGCAGCTTGCCTTACAGGGGGCGGGGTGAGCAGTTCTTC. This gives the protein CASSLPYRGRGEQFF. The gene calls are TRBV5-4 and TRBJ2-1; 9 positions match TRBD1. Trimming at V came to 1 base and at J to 9 bases, leaving 8 bases not matched to a gene. The CDR3 extends over 15 amino acids. The germline CDR1 and CDR2 sequences are SGHNT and YYREEE (reference sequence). Looking up the rest from reference TRBV5-4 and TRBJ2-1 gives the full variable domain: ETGVTQSPTHLIKTRGQQVTLRCSSQSGHNTVSWYQQALGQGPQFIFQYYREEENGRGNFPPRFSGLQFPNYSSELNVNALELDDSALYLCASSLPYRGRGEQFFGPGTRLTVL.

CDR3 sequence reads: CASSLSDRRWETQYF. CDR3 nucleotide sequence: TGTGCCAGCAGCTTATCAGACAGGCGATGGGAGACCCAGTACTTC. This chain uses TRBV11-2 with TRBJ2-5; the D gene is possibly TRBD1 (6 bases). The CDR3 sequence is 15 residues long. Germline CDR1 is SGHAT and CDR2 is FQNNGV. The V and J ends lost 2 bases and 5 bases respectively, with 15 bases between them. Full variable domain (rest looked up from reference TRBV11-2 and TRBJ2-5): EAGVAQSPRYKIIEKRQSVAFWCNPISGHATLYWYQQILGQGPKLLIQFQNNGVVDDSQLPKDRFSAERLKGVDSTLKIQPAKLEDSAVYLCASSLSDRRWETQYFGPGTRLLVL.

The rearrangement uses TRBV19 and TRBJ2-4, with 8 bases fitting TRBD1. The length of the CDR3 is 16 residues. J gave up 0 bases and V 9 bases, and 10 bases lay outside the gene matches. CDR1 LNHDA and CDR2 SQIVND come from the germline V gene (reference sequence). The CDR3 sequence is CASEDRAELAKNIQYF. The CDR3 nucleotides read TGTGCCAGCGAGGACAGGGCTGAACTAGCCAAAAACATTCAGTACTTC.

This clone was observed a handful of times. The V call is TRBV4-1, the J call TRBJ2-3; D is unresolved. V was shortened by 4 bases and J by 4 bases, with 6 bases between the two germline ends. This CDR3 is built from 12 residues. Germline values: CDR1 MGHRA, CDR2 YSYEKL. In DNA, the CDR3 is TGCGCCAGCAGCCTCGGAGCAGATACGCAGTATTTT. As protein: CASSLGADTQYF.

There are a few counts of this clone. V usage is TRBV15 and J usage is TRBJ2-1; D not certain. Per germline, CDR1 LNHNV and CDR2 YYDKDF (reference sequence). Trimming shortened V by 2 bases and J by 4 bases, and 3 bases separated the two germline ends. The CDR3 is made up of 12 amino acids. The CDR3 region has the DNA TGTGCCACCAGCAGAAAATACAATGAGCAGTTCTTC. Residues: CATSRKYNEQFF.

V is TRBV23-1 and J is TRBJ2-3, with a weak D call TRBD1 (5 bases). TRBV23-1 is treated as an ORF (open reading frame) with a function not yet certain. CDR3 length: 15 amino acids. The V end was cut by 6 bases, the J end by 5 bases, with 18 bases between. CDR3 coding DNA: TGCGCCAGCAGACCGACGACAGAATCTCAAGATACGCAGTATTTT. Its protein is CASRPTTESQDTQYF.

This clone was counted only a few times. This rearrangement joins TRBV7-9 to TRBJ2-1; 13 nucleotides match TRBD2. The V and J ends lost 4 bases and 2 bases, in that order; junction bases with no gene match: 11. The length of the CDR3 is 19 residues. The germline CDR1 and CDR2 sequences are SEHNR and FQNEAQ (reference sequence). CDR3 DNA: TGTGCCAGCAGCTCCGATGGACTAGCGGGAGTCCTAACCTACAATGAGCAGTTCTTC. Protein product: CASSSDGLAGVLTYNEQFF.